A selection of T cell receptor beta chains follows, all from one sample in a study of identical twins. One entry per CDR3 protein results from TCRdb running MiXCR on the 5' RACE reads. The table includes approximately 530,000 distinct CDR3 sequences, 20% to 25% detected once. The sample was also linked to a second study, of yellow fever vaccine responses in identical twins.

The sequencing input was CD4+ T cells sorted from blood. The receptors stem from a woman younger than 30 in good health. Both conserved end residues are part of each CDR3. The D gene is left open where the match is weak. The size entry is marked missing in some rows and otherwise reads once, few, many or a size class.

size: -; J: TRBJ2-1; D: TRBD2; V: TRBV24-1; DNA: TGTGCCACCAGTGATTTGTCGGGGGGGTCCTACAATGAGCAGTTCTTC; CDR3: CATSDLSGGSYNEQFF
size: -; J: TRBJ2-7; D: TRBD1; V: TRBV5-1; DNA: TGCGCCAGTAACAGGGGCCGAGCCTACGAGCAGTACTTC; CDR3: CASNRGRAYEQYF
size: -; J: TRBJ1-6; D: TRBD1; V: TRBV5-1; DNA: TGCGCCAGCAGCTTGGACTCGACAGGGGTATCACCCCTCCACTTT; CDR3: CASSLDSTGVSPLHF
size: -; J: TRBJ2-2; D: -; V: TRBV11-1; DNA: TGTGCCAGCAGCTTGAAAGGGTTCACCGGGGAGCTGTTTTTT; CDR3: CASSLKGFTGELFF
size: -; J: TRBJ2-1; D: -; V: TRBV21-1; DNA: TGTGCCAGCAGCAACCAGCCAGCGGGAGGGCGTTTGGGTGAGCAGTTCTTC; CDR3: CASSNQPAGGRLGEQFF
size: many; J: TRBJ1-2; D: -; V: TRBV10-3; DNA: TGTGCCACCCTCTACCGAGAAGGGAACTATGGCTACACCTTC; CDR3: CATLYREGNYGYTF
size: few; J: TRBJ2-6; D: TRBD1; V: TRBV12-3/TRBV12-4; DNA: TGTGCCAGCAGTATCGGGACAGGGAACTCTGGGGCCAACGTCCTGACTTTC; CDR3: CASSIGTGNSGANVLTF
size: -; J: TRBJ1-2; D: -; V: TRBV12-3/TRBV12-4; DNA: TGTGCCAGCAGAAAAGACAGGCGGGGTAGCTACACCTTC; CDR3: CASRKDRRGSYTF
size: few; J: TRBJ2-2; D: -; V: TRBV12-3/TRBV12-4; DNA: TGTGCCAGCAGTTTTCACCCCTCGGAAAGGACCGGGGAGCTGTTTTTT; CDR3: CASSFHPSERTGELFF
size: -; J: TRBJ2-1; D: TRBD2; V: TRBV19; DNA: TGTGCCAGTAGTACGGCGACTAGCGGGGTACGGAATGAGCAGTTCTTC; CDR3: CASSTATSGVRNEQFF
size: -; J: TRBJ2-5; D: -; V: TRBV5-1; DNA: TGCGCCAGCAGCTTACTAGCTTCGACGTACCAAGAGACCCAGTACTTC; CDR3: CASSLLASTYQETQYF
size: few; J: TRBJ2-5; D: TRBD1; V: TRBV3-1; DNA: TGTGCCAGCAGCCAAGGAAAGGGGACAGGGTCCGTGGAGACCCAGTACTTC; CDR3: CASSQGKGTGSVETQYF
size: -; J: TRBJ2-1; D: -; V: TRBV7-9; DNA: TGTGCCAGCAGCTTAAAGGTGGGGGCGGAGGCCTACAATGAGCAGTTCTTC; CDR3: CASSLKVGAEAYNEQFF
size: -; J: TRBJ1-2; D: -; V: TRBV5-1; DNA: TGCGCCAGCAGCTTGTCCGGGGAAGGAGGCTACACCTTC; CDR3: CASSLSGEGGYTF
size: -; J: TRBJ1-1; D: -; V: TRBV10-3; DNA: TGTGCCATCATGGGGGGGATCGGTGAAGCTTTCTTT; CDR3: CAIMGGIGEAFF
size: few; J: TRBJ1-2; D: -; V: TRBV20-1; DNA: TGCAGTGCTAGAGTCATCGGAGCGGGCCATGGCGGGACATATGGCTACACCTTC; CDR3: CSARVIGAGHGGTYGYTF
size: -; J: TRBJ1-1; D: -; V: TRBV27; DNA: TGTGCCAGCAGGCCTCAGGGTCCCACTGAAGCTTTCTTT; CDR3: CASRPQGPTEAFF
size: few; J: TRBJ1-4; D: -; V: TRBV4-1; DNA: TGCGCCAGCAGCCAAGCCGCGAGGGAAAAACTGTTTTTT; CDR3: CASSQAAREKLFF
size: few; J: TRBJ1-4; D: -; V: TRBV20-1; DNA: TGCAGTGCTAGAAAGGGGGGACACCCTAATGAAAAACTGTTTTTT; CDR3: CSARKGGHPNEKLFF
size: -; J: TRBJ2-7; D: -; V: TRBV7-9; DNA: TGTGCCAGCAGCCCCCATCGGGACAAAATCTACGAGCAGTACTTC; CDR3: CASSPHRDKIYEQYF
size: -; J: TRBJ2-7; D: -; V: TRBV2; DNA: TGTGCCAGCAGTCGCGACTCCGAGCAGTACTTC; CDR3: CASSRDSEQYF
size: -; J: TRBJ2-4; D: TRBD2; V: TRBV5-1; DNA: TGCGCCAGCAGCTTCGGACTAGCGGCTGGGGAAGCCAAAAACATTCAGTACTTC; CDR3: CASSFGLAAGEAKNIQYF
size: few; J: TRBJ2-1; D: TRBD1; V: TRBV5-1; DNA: TGCGCCAGCAGCCCGCCTGGACAGGGTGGCCATGAGCAGTTCTTC; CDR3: CASSPPGQGGHEQFF
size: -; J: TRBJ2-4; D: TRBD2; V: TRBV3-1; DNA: TGTGCCAGCAGCCAACCTGCGGGACTAAGGGGCAACATTCAGTACTTC; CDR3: CASSQPAGLRGNIQYF
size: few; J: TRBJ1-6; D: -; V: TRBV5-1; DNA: TGCGCCAGCAAGGAGGGGATCTCCTATAATTCACCCCTCCACTTT; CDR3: CASKEGISYNSPLHF
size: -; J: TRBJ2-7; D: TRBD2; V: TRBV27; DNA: TGTGCCAGCAGTTTATCGAGGACTAGCAGGTCCTACGAGCAGTACTTC; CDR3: CASSLSRTSRSYEQYF
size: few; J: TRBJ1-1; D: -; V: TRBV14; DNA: TGTGCCAGCAGCCAACCGGGACTACAAGCTTTCTTT; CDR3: CASSQPGLQAFF
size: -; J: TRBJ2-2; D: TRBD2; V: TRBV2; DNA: TGTGCCAGCAGGGGGACTAGGATAAACACCGGGGAGCTGTTTTTT; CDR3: CASRGTRINTGELFF
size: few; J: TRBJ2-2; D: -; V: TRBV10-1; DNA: TGCGCCAGCAGTGAGTCGATGGGCCCCGGGGAGCTGTTTTTT; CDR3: CASSESMGPGELFF
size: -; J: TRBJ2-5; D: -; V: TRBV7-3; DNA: TGTGCCAGCAGCGTAAGCCCTACACAAGAGACCCAGTACTTC; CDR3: CASSVSPTQETQYF
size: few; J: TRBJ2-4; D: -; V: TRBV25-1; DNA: TGTGCCAGCAGTGAATATGTCGGTTCGGGCAAAAACATTCAGTACTTC; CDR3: CASSEYVGSGKNIQYF
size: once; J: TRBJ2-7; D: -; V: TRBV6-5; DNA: TGTGCCAGCAGTTACTCGAGACAGATATACGAGCAGTACTTC; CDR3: CASSYSRQIYEQYF
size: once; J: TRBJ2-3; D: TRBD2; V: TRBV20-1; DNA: TGCAGTGCTCCACTCTCTTTTGCGGGAGGGACAGATACGCAGTATTTT; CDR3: CSAPLSFAGGTDTQYF
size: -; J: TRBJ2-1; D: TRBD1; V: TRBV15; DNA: TGTGCCACCAGCAGAGATACAGGGGGTGGGAATGAGCAGTTCTTC; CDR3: CATSRDTGGGNEQFF
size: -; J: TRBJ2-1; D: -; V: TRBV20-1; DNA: TGCAGTGCCTCGCGGGGGCTCTCCTACAATGAGCAGTTCTTC; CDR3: CSASRGLSYNEQFF
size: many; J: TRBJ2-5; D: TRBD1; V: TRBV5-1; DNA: TGCGCCAGCAGCCCCACCGGGGACAGGGGGTTAGAGACCCAGTACTTC; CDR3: CASSPTGDRGLETQYF
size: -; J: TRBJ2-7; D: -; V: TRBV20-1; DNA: TGCAGTGCTAGAGCTCAGGAACTAGTCGCCAACGAGCAGTACTTC; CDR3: CSARAQELVANEQYF
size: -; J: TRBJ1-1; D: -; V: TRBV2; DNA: TGTGCCAGCAGTGAAGCCCATACAGGGATCAGGGCTGAAGCTTTCTTT; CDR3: CASSEAHTGIRAEAFF
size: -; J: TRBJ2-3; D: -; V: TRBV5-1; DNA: TGCGCCAGCAGCCCAGGTTGGGGCCAGGGAAGCACAGATACGCAGTATTTT; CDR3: CASSPGWGQGSTDTQYF
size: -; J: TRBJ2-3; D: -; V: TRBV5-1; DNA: TGCGCCAGCAGCTTGGATCCGGGGAGCGCAGATACGCAGTATTTT; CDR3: CASSLDPGSADTQYF
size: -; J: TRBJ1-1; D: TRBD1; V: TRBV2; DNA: TGTGCCAGCAGTAATACCGGGACAGGGAACACTGAAGCTTTCTTT; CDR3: CASSNTGTGNTEAFF
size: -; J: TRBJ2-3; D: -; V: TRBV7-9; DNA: TGTGCCAGCAGCTTAAGGGCAGTCCCGAGCACAGATACGCAGTATTTT; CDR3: CASSLRAVPSTDTQYF
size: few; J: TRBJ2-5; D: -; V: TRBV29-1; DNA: TGCAGCGTTGAACGCCTTGGGGGAGAGACCCAGTACTTC; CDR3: CSVERLGGETQYF
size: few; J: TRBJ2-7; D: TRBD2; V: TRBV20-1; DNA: TGCAGTGCTAGACCTAGCGGGAGCATCGACGAGCAGTACTTC; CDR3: CSARPSGSIDEQYF
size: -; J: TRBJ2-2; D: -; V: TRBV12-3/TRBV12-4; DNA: TGTGCCAGCAGTTTACCCGGGGGCACCGGGGAGCTGTTTTTT; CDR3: CASSLPGGTGELFF
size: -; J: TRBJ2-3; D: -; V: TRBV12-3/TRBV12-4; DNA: TGTGCCAGCAGTTTCGGTACCGGGTCCCGTGGATCAGATACGCAGTATTTT; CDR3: CASSFGTGSRGSDTQYF
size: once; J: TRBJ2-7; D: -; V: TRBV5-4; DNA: TGTGCCAGCAGCTTGAAAGGAGCTCCCTACGAGCAGTACTTC; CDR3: CASSLKGAPYEQYF
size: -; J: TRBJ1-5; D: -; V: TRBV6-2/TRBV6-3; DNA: TGTGCCAGCAGTTACCAGGGTTACCAGCCCCAGCATTTT; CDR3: CASSYQGYQPQHF
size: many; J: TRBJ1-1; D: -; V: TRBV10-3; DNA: TGTGCCACCCATTACAGGGAGAACACTGAAGCTTTCTTT; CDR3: CATHYRENTEAFF
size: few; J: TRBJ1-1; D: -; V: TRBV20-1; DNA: TGCAGTGCGGACGAGAGGGGAATGAACACTGAAGCTTTCTTT; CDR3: CSADERGMNTEAFF
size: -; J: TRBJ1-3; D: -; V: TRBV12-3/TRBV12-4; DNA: TGTGCCAGCAGCCCGGGACTCTTCTCTGGAAACACCATATATTTT; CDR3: CASSPGLFSGNTIYF
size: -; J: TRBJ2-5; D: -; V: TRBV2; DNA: TGTGCCAGCAGTGAAAGCGTAGGGGTCCAAGAGACCCAGTACTTC; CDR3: CASSESVGVQETQYF
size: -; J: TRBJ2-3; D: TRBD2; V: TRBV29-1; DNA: TGCAGCGTTGGAGGTGTTGGCGGGGGGACAGATACGCAGTATTTT; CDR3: CSVGGVGGGTDTQYF
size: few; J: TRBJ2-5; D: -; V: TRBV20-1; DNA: TGCAGTGCTAGACCCAGGGGAGAGACCCAGTACTTC; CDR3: CSARPRGETQYF
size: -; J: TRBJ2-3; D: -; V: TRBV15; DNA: TGTGCCACCAGCAGAGAGGGATCCGGGACGCAGTATTTT; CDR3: CATSREGSGTQYF
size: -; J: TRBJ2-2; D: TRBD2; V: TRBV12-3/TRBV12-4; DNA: TGTGCCAGCAGTTTAGTGGCTAGCGGGAGGGCCCGGGAGCTGTTTTTT; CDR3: CASSLVASGRARELFF